This is a list of T cell receptor beta chains from one sample in a study of radiotherapy plus CTLA-4 blockade in lung cancer. Sequenced by immunoSEQ multiplex PCR; TCRdb stores in-frame clones only, minus some. The sample lists 80,000 or so clones, 60% to 85% occurring once. Material: peripheral blood, obtained from a patient treated with radiotherapy plus ipilimumab. The receptors come from a human donor with non-small cell lung cancer who had a partial response to radiotherapy plus ipilimumab. Some clones in this sample may be carry-over from other donors' samples. Each CDR3 is given with its conserved first and last residue. The order of the fields is D gene, J gene, V gene, clone size, CDR3 DNA, CDR3 protein. The D gene is left open where the match is weak. Size is omitted from some rows. Given values are once, few, many or a class for expanded clones.

d_call: NA; j_call: TRBJ1-6; v_call: TRBV11-2; clone_size: NA; cdr3_nt: TGTGCCAGCAGCTCCCGCGGGGGGCAATATAATTCACCCCTCCACTTT; cdr3_aa: CASSSRGGQYNSPLHF
d_call: TRBD1; j_call: TRBJ1-2; v_call: TRBV4-2; clone_size: NA; cdr3_nt: TGTGCCAGCAGCCAAGGGGGAACCGGGACAGGGCCCGGCTACACCTTC; cdr3_aa: CASSQGGTGTGPGYTF
d_call: NA; j_call: TRBJ1-6; v_call: TRBV5-5; clone_size: NA; cdr3_nt: TGTGCCAGCAGCTTCAAGGGGCAGGGTTCACCCCTCCACTTT; cdr3_aa: CASSFKGQGSPLHF
d_call: NA; j_call: TRBJ2-2; v_call: TRBV5-5; clone_size: NA; cdr3_nt: TGTGCCAGCAGCCAGACTAGGCAGAACACCGGGGAGCTGTTTTTT; cdr3_aa: CASSQTRQNTGELFF
d_call: NA; j_call: TRBJ1-4; v_call: TRBV4-2; clone_size: NA; cdr3_nt: TGTGCCAGCAGCCCCCAAGGGGTGGGGACTAATGAAAAACTGTTTTTT; cdr3_aa: CASSPQGVGTNEKLFF
d_call: NA; j_call: TRBJ2-3; v_call: TRBV19; clone_size: once; cdr3_nt: TGTGCCAGTAGTATAGCAGCGGCCACCGGCACAGATACGCAGTATTTT; cdr3_aa: CASSIAAATGTDTQYF
d_call: TRBD2; j_call: TRBJ2-1; v_call: TRBV7-9; clone_size: NA; cdr3_nt: TGTGCCAGCACCCCCGTCCCCACTAGCGGGACGGAGAATGAGCAGTTCTTC; cdr3_aa: CASTPVPTSGTENEQFF
d_call: NA; j_call: TRBJ2-3; v_call: TRBV2; clone_size: NA; cdr3_nt: TGTGCCAGCATCGGACAGCGCACAGATACGCAGTATTTT; cdr3_aa: CASIGQRTDTQYF
d_call: NA; j_call: TRBJ2-3; v_call: TRBV5-1; clone_size: NA; cdr3_nt: TGCGCCAGCAGCCCCTCTTACGCGGGAGATACGCAGTATTTT; cdr3_aa: CASSPSYAGDTQYF
d_call: TRBD1; j_call: TRBJ1-2; v_call: TRBV9; clone_size: once; cdr3_nt: TGTGCCAGCAGCTCTCGGACAGGGGGCGCTTCCACCTTC; cdr3_aa: CASSSRTGGASTF
d_call: NA; j_call: TRBJ2-2; v_call: TRBV12-5; clone_size: NA; cdr3_nt: TGTGCTAGTGGTCCGGGACAAGCTACCGGGGAGCTGTTTTTT; cdr3_aa: CASGPGQATGELFF
d_call: TRBD1; j_call: TRBJ1-4; v_call: TRBV6-1; clone_size: medium-sized; cdr3_nt: TGTGCCAGCAGCCACGACAGGGATGAAAAACTGTTTTTT; cdr3_aa: CASSHDRDEKLFF
d_call: TRBD1; j_call: TRBJ1-1; v_call: TRBV5-1; clone_size: NA; cdr3_nt: TGCGCCAGCAGCTTGAGTGCAGGGGGCACTGAAGCTTTCTTT; cdr3_aa: CASSLSAGGTEAFF
d_call: TRBD2; j_call: TRBJ2-1; v_call: TRBV7-3; clone_size: NA; cdr3_nt: TGTGCCAGCAGCTCCAAGGGACTAGCGTTTAATGAGCAGTTCTTC; cdr3_aa: CASSSKGLAFNEQFF
d_call: NA; j_call: TRBJ2-7; v_call: TRBV29-1; clone_size: NA; cdr3_nt: TGCAGCTTTAGCGGTATAAACTACGAGCAGTACTTC; cdr3_aa: CSFSGINYEQYF
d_call: NA; j_call: TRBJ2-5; v_call: TRBV7-8; clone_size: NA; cdr3_nt: TGTGCCAGCAGCTTAATTGGGGGCGTCGAGACCCAGTACTTC; cdr3_aa: CASSLIGGVETQYF
d_call: NA; j_call: TRBJ2-1; v_call: TRBV4-2; clone_size: NA; cdr3_nt: TGTGCCAGCAGCCAAGGTCTAGTGCAGTTCTTC; cdr3_aa: CASSQGLVQFF
d_call: TRBD1; j_call: TRBJ2-2; v_call: TRBV7-8; clone_size: NA; cdr3_nt: TGTGCCAGCAGCCACCGGGACAGGGGTGCCGGGGAGCTGTTTTTT; cdr3_aa: CASSHRDRGAGELFF
d_call: NA; j_call: TRBJ2-1; v_call: TRBV5-4; clone_size: NA; cdr3_nt: TGTGCCAGCAGCCCGGGACTGGATCGCAATGAGCAGTTCTTC; cdr3_aa: CASSPGLDRNEQFF
d_call: NA; j_call: TRBJ2-3; v_call: TRBV15; clone_size: NA; cdr3_nt: TGTGCAACCGGGGCAGGGGCTAGCACAGATACGCAGTATTTT; cdr3_aa: CATGAGASTDTQYF
d_call: TRBD2; j_call: TRBJ2-3; v_call: TRBV5-1; clone_size: NA; cdr3_nt: TGCGCCAGTCGGCTCCCTCTGCGGGAGGTTCCAGATACGCAGTATTTT; cdr3_aa: CASRLPLREVPDTQYF
d_call: NA; j_call: TRBJ1-5; v_call: TRBV9; clone_size: once; cdr3_nt: TGTGCCAGCAGCGTGTCCGGGAATCAGCCCCAGCATTTT; cdr3_aa: CASSVSGNQPQHF
d_call: TRBD1; j_call: TRBJ2-7; v_call: TRBV25-1; clone_size: once; cdr3_nt: TGTGCCAGCAGTGAGACGGGACAGGGACGTCTCGAGCAGTACTTC; cdr3_aa: CASSETGQGRLEQYF
d_call: NA; j_call: TRBJ2-5; v_call: TRBV28; clone_size: NA; cdr3_nt: TGTGCCAGCAGTTTGTCAGGGGAGACCCAGTACTTC; cdr3_aa: CASSLSGETQYF
d_call: NA; j_call: TRBJ2-1; v_call: TRBV14; clone_size: NA; cdr3_nt: TGTGCCAGCAGCCAAGATTCTAGGCTAGCGTTCCAGAATGAGCAGTTCTTC; cdr3_aa: CASSQDSRLAFQNEQFF
d_call: TRBD2; j_call: TRBJ2-1; v_call: TRBV9; clone_size: few; cdr3_nt: TGTGCCAGCAGCCCCGGGGGGGCATCCTACAATGAGCAGTTCTTC; cdr3_aa: CASSPGGASYNEQFF
d_call: TRBD2; j_call: TRBJ2-2; v_call: TRBV19; clone_size: NA; cdr3_nt: TGTGCCAGTAGTATACGGACTAGCGGCCATAGGGAGCTGTTTTTT; cdr3_aa: CASSIRTSGHRELFF
d_call: TRBD2; j_call: TRBJ2-1; v_call: TRBV28; clone_size: NA; cdr3_nt: TGTGCCAGCAGTTTAGGCGGGAGAACCTGGTTCTTC; cdr3_aa: CASSLGGRTWFF
d_call: TRBD2; j_call: TRBJ2-7; v_call: TRBV5-5; clone_size: NA; cdr3_nt: TGTGCCAGCAGCTTATCTCCCCATAGCGGGACCTACGAGCAGTACTTC; cdr3_aa: CASSLSPHSGTYEQYF
d_call: TRBD1; j_call: TRBJ1-6; v_call: TRBV5-4; clone_size: NA; cdr3_nt: TGTGCCAGCAGTTACCAGGGGGCGCTGGTGAATTCACCCCTCCACTTT; cdr3_aa: CASSYQGALVNSPLHF
d_call: NA; j_call: TRBJ1-4; v_call: TRBV6-6; clone_size: few; cdr3_nt: TGTGCCAGCACCCGAGATAGTAGAACTAATGAAAAACTGTTTTTT; cdr3_aa: CASTRDSRTNEKLFF
d_call: TRBD1; j_call: TRBJ1-5; v_call: TRBV19; clone_size: NA; cdr3_nt: TGTGCCAGTAGTGGGGGACAGGGAGTCCAGGGCAATCAGCCCCAGCATTTT; cdr3_aa: CASSGGQGVQGNQPQHF
d_call: NA; j_call: TRBJ1-3; v_call: TRBV5-4; clone_size: NA; cdr3_nt: TGTGCCAGCAGCCTGTCGGAGGCCGGAAACACCATATATTTT; cdr3_aa: CASSLSEAGNTIYF
d_call: NA; j_call: TRBJ2-7; v_call: TRBV9; clone_size: NA; cdr3_nt: TGTGCCAGCAGCGGTGGGGGCAGGGCGTACGAGCAGTACTTC; cdr3_aa: CASSGGGRAYEQYF
d_call: TRBD2; j_call: TRBJ2-7; v_call: TRBV28; clone_size: many; cdr3_nt: TGTGCCAGCAGTCGTACACTGAGCGGGAGTTGGTACGAGCAGTACTTC; cdr3_aa: CASSRTLSGSWYEQYF
d_call: TRBD1; j_call: TRBJ1-5; v_call: TRBV27; clone_size: NA; cdr3_nt: TGTGCCAGCAAACTCACAGGGGGCGATCAGCCCCAGCATTTT; cdr3_aa: CASKLTGGDQPQHF
d_call: NA; j_call: TRBJ1-6; v_call: TRBV5-1; clone_size: NA; cdr3_nt: TGCGCCAGCAGCTTGGGGCCAGGAGGCAATTCACCCCTCCACTTT; cdr3_aa: CASSLGPGGNSPLHF
d_call: NA; j_call: TRBJ2-1; v_call: TRBV28; clone_size: NA; cdr3_nt: TGTGCCAGCAGTTTATGGAAGACAGGTTCGCGGGATGAGCAGTTCTTC; cdr3_aa: CASSLWKTGSRDEQFF
d_call: NA; j_call: TRBJ2-2; v_call: TRBV6-5; clone_size: NA; cdr3_nt: TGTGCCAGCAAAGGACAGCGATACACCGGGGAGCTGTTTTTT; cdr3_aa: CASKGQRYTGELFF
d_call: TRBD1; j_call: TRBJ1-2; v_call: TRBV5-4; clone_size: NA; cdr3_nt: TGTGCCAGCAGCCACGACAGGGGGCATAACTATGGCTACACCTTC; cdr3_aa: CASSHDRGHNYGYTF
d_call: TRBD1; j_call: TRBJ1-1; v_call: TRBV4-1; clone_size: medium-sized; cdr3_nt: TGCGCCAGCAGCCAGGGGGCTGGACAGGGGCAGCGGGCTTTCTTT; cdr3_aa: CASSQGAGQGQRAFF
d_call: TRBD1; j_call: TRBJ2-7; v_call: TRBV5-5; clone_size: NA; cdr3_nt: TGTGCCAGCAGCACAGGGGCCGGCATCTCCTACGAGCAGTACTTC; cdr3_aa: CASSTGAGISYEQYF
d_call: NA; j_call: TRBJ2-3; v_call: TRBV6-6; clone_size: NA; cdr3_nt: TGTGCCAGCAGGCAGGCAGGGGAAACGCAGTATTTT; cdr3_aa: CASRQAGETQYF
d_call: NA; j_call: TRBJ1-5; v_call: TRBV6-1; clone_size: NA; cdr3_nt: TGTGCCAGCGTCGTGGCTCTGGGCAATCAGCCCCAGCATTTT; cdr3_aa: CASVVALGNQPQHF
d_call: NA; j_call: TRBJ1-3; v_call: TRBV7-9; clone_size: NA; cdr3_nt: TGTGCCAGCACAGGGGGAAACACCATATATTTT; cdr3_aa: CASTGGNTIYF
d_call: NA; j_call: TRBJ1-5; v_call: TRBV5-8; clone_size: once; cdr3_nt: TGTGCCAGCAGCTTGGGGGTGACGGGGAGGAACAATCAGCCCCAGCATTTT; cdr3_aa: CASSLGVTGRNNQPQHF